This passage covers 16 T cell receptor beta chains from one sample sequenced in a study of blood T cell repertoires in COVID-19. The assay was immunoSEQ multiplex PCR, and TCRdb's table has in-frame clones only and misses some. The sample contains around 190,000 clones, 75% to 85% of which appear only once. Sequenced material: PBMCs or T cells enriched from blood (not recorded which). The receptors come from a man between 35 and 55 years old who had recovered from COVID-19.

The chain joins TRBV11-2 to TRBJ2-2; no firm D call. Trimming took 1 base from V and 6 from J, leaving 3 bases between them. Germline assignment: CDR1 SGHAT and CDR2 FQNNGV. The CDR3 covers 12 residues. Written as DNA, the CDR3 is TGTGCCAGCAGCTTAGTAGCCGGGGAGCTGTTTTTT. This codes for CASSLVAGELFF.

The V call is TRBV25-1, the J call TRBJ1-2, with 8 bases lining up with TRBD1. Per the germline V gene, CDR1 is MGHDK and CDR2 is SYGVNS. V lost 8 bases and J lost 2; bases outside the gene matches: 4. The CDR3 is made up of 13 amino acids. The CDR3 region is CASQTGANYGYTF. CDR3 coding DNA: TGTGCCAGCCAGACAGGGGCGAACTATGGCTACACCTTC.

The gene calls are TRBV2 and TRBJ1-2, with unresolved D. Germline lookup yields CDR1 SNHLY and CDR2 FYNNEI. The CDR3 runs to 12 residues. With 6 bases removed from V and 7 bases from J, the gap between germline ends came to 12 bases. This CDR3 is CASRYSLGGYTF. In DNA form, the CDR3 reads TGTGCCAGCAGGTACAGTTTGGGTGGCTACACCTTC.

In DNA form, the CDR3 reads TGTGCCAGCAGCCAAGGATATATCGGGAATAGTGGCTACACCTTC. Amino acids: CASSQGYIGNSGYTF. V and J are TRBV3-1 (or the pseudogene TRBV3-2) and TRBJ1-2, with D uncertain. V shed 1 base and J shed 7 bases, with 16 bases lying between them. CDR1 LGHDT and CDR2 YNNKEL come from the germline V gene (reference sequence). The CDR3 loop spans 15 amino acids.

This clone was observed once. The V call is TRBV5-1, the J call TRBJ2-2, with D possibly TRBD2 on 6 matching bases. The germline V gene encodes CDR1 SGHRS and CDR2 YFSETQ. The CDR3 consists of 14 residues. Trimming took off 2 bases at V and 4 bases at J, with 9 bases between the two ends. CDR3 DNA: TGCGCCAGCAGCTTCCAACTAGCCACCGGGGAGCTGTTTTTT. Translating it yields CASSFQLATGELFF.

The chain couples TRBV5-1 to TRBJ2-1, with 8 bases matching TRBD2. The ends lost 1 base at V and 2 bases at J; junction bases unmatched: 8. The CDR3 is 17 residues long. The germline V gene encodes CDR1 SGHRS and CDR2 YFSETQ. CDR3 in amino acids: CASSLSWTSPTYNEQFF. The DNA of the CDR3 is TGCGCCAGCAGCTTGTCTTGGACTAGCCCTACCTACAATGAGCAGTTCTTC.

The V and J genes are TRBV10-2 and TRBJ2-7; 8 nucleotides align to TRBD1. The CDR3 is 14 amino acids. J was trimmed by 4 bases and V by 7 bases; bases with no gene match: 9. The germline V gene has CDR1 WSHSY and CDR2 SAAADI. The CDR3: CASTDRDRSYEQYF. CDR3 coding DNA: TGCGCCAGCACGGACCGGGACAGGTCTTACGAGCAGTACTTC.

This chain links TRBV5-4 with TRBJ1-2; D may be TRBD1 (6 bases). The CDR3 is made up of 15 amino acids. Germline CDR1 is SGHNT and CDR2 is YYREEE (reference sequence). Trimming removed 2 bases at V and 2 bases at J, with 13 bases between. The CDR3 DNA reads TGTGCCAGCAGCTTAGGGGGACCGTGGAACTATGGCTACACCTTC. Translated: CASSLGGPWNYGYTF. The variable domain in full, with the rest retrieved from reference TRBV5-4 and TRBJ1-2, is ETGVTQSPTHLIKTRGQQVTLRCSSQSGHNTVSWYQQALGQGPQFIFQYYREEENGRGNFPPRFSGLQFPNYSSELNVNALELDDSALYLCASSLGGPWNYGYTFGSGTRLTVV.

The chain has TRBV6-5 and TRBJ1-2, with TRBD1 as a possible D gene (5 bases). The CDR3 covers 13 residues. V was shortened by 4 bases and J by 6 bases, with 12 bases between the two germline ends. From germline, CDR1 is MNHEY and CDR2 SVGAGI. CDR3 nucleotide sequence: TGTGCCAGCAGTTTAAGGGGCCCCCATGGCTACACCTTC. Encoded protein: CASSLRGPHGYTF.

The CDR3 DNA sequence: TGTGCCAGCAAGGCCCAGGCGAGCTCCTATAATTCACCCCTCCACTTT. This codes for CASKAQASSYNSPLHF. The chain uses TRBV9 and TRBJ1-6; no definite D call. This CDR3 has 16 residues. Deletions cut 6 bases from V and 0 bases from J, with 13 bases between. Germline loops: CDR1 SGDLS, CDR2 YYNGEE.

The chain combines TRBV7-2 with TRBJ1-1; TRBD1 is a possible D gene (5 bases). The CDR3 totals 15 residues. Germline CDR1 reads SGHTA; CDR2 reads FQGNSA. The ends were cut back, 3 bases at V and 5 bases at J, with 16 bases in the middle. CDR3 coding DNA: TGTGCCAGCAGCTTCCAGCCTGGGGCGCGAACTGAAGCTTTCTTT. Translated, it gives CASSFQPGARTEAFF.

The V and J genes are TRBV2 and TRBJ2-5, with 8 bases fitting TRBD1. Germline assignment: CDR1 SNHLY and CDR2 FYNNEI. The CDR3 has 16 residues. The J segment lost 2 bases and the V segment lost 6 bases, leaving 11 bases of the junction unmatched. As DNA, the CDR3 is TGTGCCAGCAGAGGAAGGACAGGGCGGGTACAAGAGACCCAGTACTTC. It is translated as CASRGRTGRVQETQYF.

For the CDR3, the DNA is TGTGCCAGCGGGAGGACAGGGATCCACACTGAAGCTTTCTTT. This gives the protein CASGRTGIHTEAFF. The gene calls are TRBV6-5 and TRBJ1-1, with TRBD1 identical over 8 bases. Losses at the gene ends were 8 bases for V and 3 bases for J; bases not matched to a gene: 8. Germline V CDR1 and CDR2: MNHEY, SVGAGI. The length of the CDR3 is 14 residues.

CDR3 DNA sequence: TGTGCCAGCAGCCAACCCTCCCAGGGCTTAAAGGGAGGCTACACCTTC. Its translation is CASSQPSQGLKGGYTF. The rearrangement links TRBV4-2 to TRBJ1-2, with TRBD1 as a possible D gene (5 bases). The germline V gene has CDR1 LGHNA and CDR2 YNFKEQ. V was cut by 2 bases and J by 8 bases, with 21 bases left in between. The CDR3 length is 16 residues.

J is TRBJ2-1 and V is TRBV7-3; TRBD2 aligns across 12 bases. The V gene's germline CDR1 is SGHTA and CDR2 FQGTGA. The CDR3 is made up of 15 amino acids. Unmatched junction bases numbered 8, after V lost 5 bases and J lost 9 bases. CDR3 region: CASSQLAGGQSEQFF. CDR3 DNA sequence: TGTGCCAGCAGCCAGCTAGCGGGAGGGCAGAGTGAGCAGTTCTTC. Supplemented by reference TRBV7-3 and TRBJ2-1, the full variable domain reads GAGVSQTPSNKVTEKGKYVELRCDPISGHTALYWYRQSLGQGPEFLIYFQGTGAADDSGLPNDRFFAVRPEGSVSTLKIQRTERGDSAVYLCASSQLAGGQSEQFFGPGTRLTVL.

This clone was detected only a few times. The genes are TRBV19 and TRBJ1-3; D is unclear. CDR3 length equals 14 residues. The germline V and J ends were trimmed by 9 bases and 3 bases, with 15 bases remaining between them. Germline V gene sequence: CDR1 LNHDA, CDR2 SQIVND (reference sequence). DNA of the CDR3: TGTGCCAGCTCCCAGGTAACGCTTGGAAACACCATATATTTT. Protein sequence: CASSQVTLGNTIYF. The full variable domain, its missing parts supplied by reference TRBV19 and TRBJ1-3, is DGGITQSPKYLFRKEGQNVTLSCEQNLNHDAMYWYRQDPGQGLRLIYYSQIVNDFQKGDIAEGYSVSREKKESFPLTVTSAQKNPTAFYLCASSQVTLGNTIYFGEGSWLTVV.